Presented here are 28 T cell receptor beta chains from one specimen sequenced in a study of blood T cell repertoires in COVID-19. Some clones are missing from TCRdb's copy, which holds only in-frame ones; the method was immunoSEQ multiplex PCR. The sample carries over 200,000 clones, around 89% recorded once. The sample taken for sequencing was PBMCs or T cells enriched from blood (not recorded which). These receptors originate from a man aged 25 to 40 who had been exposed to COVID-19.

The V and J genes are TRBV7-6 and TRBJ2-7, with 10 bases aligning to TRBD1. CDR3 size: 15 residues. Trimming at V came to 4 bases and at J to 0 bases, leaving 3 bases not matched to a gene. CDR1 and CDR2 from the germline V gene are SGHVS and FNYEAQ. The CDR3 DNA reads TGTGCCAGCAGCTCCGGGACAGGGGCCTCCTACGAGCAGTACTTC. Its protein is CASSSGTGASYEQYF.

The V call is TRBV5-6, the J call TRBJ1-2; 8 bases line up with TRBD1. Germline loops: CDR1 SGHDT, CDR2 YYEEEE. The V and J ends lost 4 bases and 6 bases, in that order; junction bases with no gene match: 5. CDR3 size: 13 residues. The CDR3 sequence is CASSPDRENGYTF. For the CDR3, the DNA is TGTGCCAGCAGCCCGGACAGGGAGAATGGCTACACCTTC.

The genes are TRBV6-2 or TRBV6-3 and TRBJ2-7, with 7 bases matching TRBD1. CDR1 MNHEY and CDR2 SVGEGT come from the germline V gene. CDR3 size: 17 residues. Trimming removed 6 bases from V and 4 bases from J; junction bases left unmatched: 18. The chain's CDR3 is CASSPRTGGILSYEQYF. CDR3 bases: TGTGCCAGCAGCCCCAGGACAGGAGGAATACTTTCGTACGAGCAGTACTTC.

The chain joins TRBV4-2 to TRBJ2-7, with D perhaps TRBD1 (5 bases). V lost 7 bases and J lost 0, with 13 bases in between. CDR3 length: 14 amino acids. Germline assignment: CDR1 LGHNA and CDR2 YNFKEQ. CDR3 bases: TGTGCCAGCACGCCAGGGATAAACTCCTACGAGCAGTACTTC. It translates to CASTPGINSYEQYF.

The chain has TRBV19 and TRBJ2-1, with 7 positions matching TRBD1. The ends lost 7 bases at V and 4 bases at J; junction bases unmatched: 10. From germline, CDR1 is LNHDA and CDR2 SQIVND (reference sequence). The CDR3 is 15 amino acids. As DNA, the CDR3 is TGTGCCAGTACGGGACAGTCCGATTTGTACAATGAGCAGTTCTTC. It yields the protein CASTGQSDLYNEQFF.

The chain uses TRBV7-8 and TRBJ2-2; TRBD1 might be the D (6 bases). This CDR3 spans 13 amino acids. Deletions cut 8 bases from V and 8 bases from J, with 15 bases between. The V gene's germline CDR1 is SGHVS and CDR2 FQNEAQ. The CDR3 DNA is TGTGCCAGCTTTTTGGGGGCGTCGGGGGAGCTGTTTTTT. Translated, it gives CASFLGASGELFF.

This clone showed up just a few times. The chain carries TRBV7-6 and TRBJ2-3, with 15 bases lining up with TRBD2. CDR1 is SGHVS, CDR2 FNYEAQ, per germline. The length of the CDR3 is 18 residues. V trimming: 4 bases; J trimming: 3 bases; junction bases outside the gene matches: 8. CDR3: CASSSGLAGGQRTDTQYF. The CDR3 nucleotides are TGTGCCAGCAGCTCAGGACTAGCGGGGGGGCAGAGGACAGATACGCAGTATTTT.

This sequence joins TRBV18 and TRBJ2-3; D remains unclear. Germline V gene sequence: CDR1 KGHSH, CDR2 LQKENI. The CDR3 extends over 15 amino acids. V was clipped by 2 bases and J by 3 bases, with 12 bases between them. The CDR3 DNA sequence: TGTGCCAGCTCACCAAGCACACTCAGGACAGATACGCAGTATTTT. It translates to CASSPSTLRTDTQYF. Looking up the rest from reference TRBV18 and TRBJ2-3 gives the full variable domain: NAGVMQNPRHLVRRRGQEARLRCSPMKGHSHVYWYRQLPEEGLKFMVYLQKENIIDESGMPKERFSAEFPKEGPSILRIQQVVRGDSAAYFCASSPSTLRTDTQYFGPGTRLTVL.

V and J are TRBV12-3 or TRBV12-4 and TRBJ2-7; D perhaps matches TRBD2 (5 bases). V was pared by 5 bases and J by 3 bases, with 8 bases between. The CDR3 sequence is 12 residues long. The CDR3 DNA reads TGTGCCAGCAGTCCCGACTACTACGAGCAGTACTTC. As protein: CASSPDYYEQYF.

This chain uses TRBV10-2 with TRBJ1-1; 8 positions agree with TRBD1. With 7 bases clipped from V and 1 base from J, the junction kept 2 bases outside the gene matches. Germline V gene data show CDR1 as WSHSY and CDR2 as SAAADI. This CDR3 has 13 amino acids. CDR3 coding DNA: TGCGCCAGCAAGCAGGGGGCGAACACTGAAGCTTTCTTT. It encodes CASKQGANTEAFF.

J is TRBJ1-5 and V is TRBV18, with a weak D call TRBD1 (5 bases). There are 15 residues in the CDR3. V was shortened by 4 bases and J by 4 bases, with 14 bases between the two germline ends. Germline V gives CDR1 KGHSH, CDR2 LQKENI. CDR3 nucleotide sequence: TGTGCCAGCTCACTTAAAGAAGGGGTAAATCAGCCCCAGCATTTT. This translates into CASSLKEGVNQPQHF.

This clone was seen only a few times. The chain couples TRBV6-5 to TRBJ1-1, with D unresolved. Trimming took 5 bases from V and 7 from J, leaving 20 bases between them. This CDR3 has 15 residues. Germline V gives CDR1 MNHEY, CDR2 SVGAGI. This CDR3 is CASSLRTPPGFEAFF. Here the CDR3 DNA reads TGTGCCAGCAGTCTCAGGACCCCCCCGGGATTTGAAGCTTTCTTT.

CDR3 amino acids: CASTGGDRGLTTEAFF. The DNA for the CDR3 is TGTGCCAGCACGGGGGGCGACAGGGGCCTAACTACTGAAGCTTTCTTT. V is TRBV7-9 and J is TRBJ1-1, with TRBD1 identical over 8 bases. The ends lost 7 bases at V and 5 bases at J; junction bases unmatched: 15. Germline V gives CDR1 SEHNR, CDR2 FQNEAQ (reference sequence). The CDR3 length is 16 residues. The entire variable domain, with the rest obtained from reference TRBV7-9 and TRBJ1-1, is as follows: DTGVSQNPRHKITKRGQNVTFRCDPISEHNRLYWYRQTLGQGPEFLTYFQNEAQLEKSRLLSDRFSAERPKGSFSTLEIQRTEQGDSAMYLCASTGGDRGLTTEAFFGQGTRLTVV.

The chain is built from TRBV7-2 and TRBJ1-1; D perhaps matches TRBD1 (5 bases). The CDR3 sequence is 14 residues long. CDR1 and CDR2 (germline): SGHTA, FQGNSA. The V end was cut by 1 base, the J end by 4 bases, with 10 bases between. CDR3 sequence (DNA): TGTGCCAGCAGCTTAGGGGGGGGAGGCACTGAAGCTTTCTTT. Translating gives CASSLGGGGTEAFF.

This chain joins TRBV25-1 and TRBJ2-5, with 10 bases lining up with TRBD2. Germline assignment: CDR1 MGHDK and CDR2 SYGVNS. This CDR3 has 14 amino acids. The ends lost 5 bases at V and 4 bases at J; junction bases unmatched: 4. The CDR3, as DNA: TGTGCCAGCAGTCTAGCGGGGGCTGGAGAGACCCAGTACTTC. It is translated as CASSLAGAGETQYF.

The chain combines TRBV7-9 with TRBJ1-6; 11 positions agree with TRBD1. V gave up 5 bases and J gave up 7 bases; unmatched junction bases: 1. Per germline, CDR1 SEHNR and CDR2 FQNEAQ (reference sequence). The CDR3 has 14 amino acids. The CDR3, as DNA: TGTGCCAGCAGCCGGGACAGGGGGAATTCACCCCTCCACTTT. It codes for CASSRDRGNSPLHF.

This sequence joins TRBV6-6 and TRBJ2-5; 10 bases map to TRBD2. The CDR3 spans 14 residues. V lost 6 bases and J lost 5; bases outside the gene matches: 6. The germline V gene has CDR1 MNHNY and CDR2 SVGAGI (reference sequence). The CDR3 region has the DNA TGTGCCAGCAGCTGGAGCGGGGGGGGTGAGACCCAGTACTTC. Protein sequence: CASSWSGGGETQYF.

With respect to this clone: The same CDR3 arises from other DNA sequences in this sample as well. V usage is TRBV5-1 and J usage is TRBJ2-5, with 12 bases matching TRBD2. Germline V CDR1 and CDR2: SGHRS, YFSETQ. The CDR3 contains 16 residues. Trimming took 4 bases from V and 0 from J; bases not matched to a gene: 4. CDR3 coding DNA: TGCGCCAGCAGCCCTAGACTAGCGGGGGACCAAGAGACCCAGTACTTC. This codes for CASSPRLAGDQETQYF.

The chain combines TRBV18 with TRBJ1-2; a weak D match, TRBD1 (5 bases). CDR1 and CDR2 from the germline V gene are KGHSH and LQKENI. Deletions cut 3 bases from V and 2 bases from J, with 10 bases between. The CDR3 runs 14 residues. The CDR3 protein is CASSPRTRNYGYTF. Written as DNA, the CDR3 is TGTGCCAGCTCACCTCGGACACGAAACTATGGCTACACCTTC. Filled out from reference TRBV18 and TRBJ1-2, the complete variable domain reads NAGVMQNPRHLVRRRGQEARLRCSPMKGHSHVYWYRQLPEEGLKFMVYLQKENIIDESGMPKERFSAEFPKEGPSILRIQQVVRGDSAAYFCASSPRTRNYGYTFGSGTRLTVV.

The chain links TRBV5-6 to TRBJ1-6; possible D gene TRBD1, 5 bases. Germline-derived CDR1 and CDR2 are SGHDT and YYEEEE. V lost 0 bases to trimming and J lost 6 bases, with 10 bases between them. The CDR3 sequence is 15 residues long. The CDR3 is CASSLAAGVNSPLHF. The DNA for the CDR3 is TGTGCCAGCAGCTTGGCTGCGGGGGTTAATTCACCCCTCCACTTT. Supplemented by reference TRBV5-6 and TRBJ1-6, the full variable domain reads DAGVTQSPTHLIKTRGQQVTLRCSPKSGHDTVSWYQQALGQGPQFIFQYYEEEERQRGNFPDRFSGHQFPNYSSELNVNALLLGDSALYLCASSLAAGVNSPLHFGNGTRLTVT.

J is TRBJ2-1 and V is TRBV7-9; 7 bases are shared with TRBD2. In germline, CDR1 is SEHNR, CDR2 FQNEAQ (reference sequence). The CDR3 runs 15 residues. The trim removed 6 bases at V and 4 bases at J, leaving 9 bases unmatched. The CDR3 coding sequence is TGTGCCAGCAGAGGATCTAGCGGTGCTTACAATGAGCAGTTCTTC. It codes for CASRGSSGAYNEQFF. The whole variable domain, remainder taken from reference TRBV7-9 and TRBJ2-1, is DTGVSQNPRHKITKRGQNVTFRCDPISEHNRLYWYRQTLGQGPEFLTYFQNEAQLEKSRLLSDRFSAERPKGSFSTLEIQRTEQGDSAMYLCASRGSSGAYNEQFFGPGTRLTVL.

The rearrangement links TRBV5-1 to TRBJ2-7, with TRBD2 identical over 10 bases. The CDR3 covers 16 residues. The junction had 4 bases not matched to a gene; V was cut back by 0 bases and J by 1 base. CDR1 and CDR2 from the germline V gene are SGHRS and YFSETQ. CDR3 sequence reads: CASSLGLAGESYEQYF. The CDR3 nucleotides read TGCGCCAGCAGCTTGGGGCTAGCGGGGGAATCCTACGAGCAGTACTTC.

The chain has TRBV7-2 and TRBJ2-3, with a possible D match to TRBD1 (5 bases). The length of the CDR3 is 13 residues. From germline, CDR1 is SGHTA and CDR2 FQGNSA. V was cut by 0 bases and J by 5 bases, with 6 bases left in between. CDR3 amino acids: CASSLAGRDTQYF. CDR3 coding DNA: TGTGCCAGCAGCTTAGCGGGGCGAGATACGCAGTATTTT. Filled out from reference TRBV7-2 and TRBJ2-3, the complete variable domain reads GAGVSQSPSNKVTEKGKDVELRCDPISGHTALYWYRQSLGQGLEFLIYFQGNSAPDKSGLPSDRFSAERTGGSVSTLTIQRTQQEDSAVYLCASSLAGRDTQYFGPGTRLTVL.

V usage is TRBV5-1 and J usage is TRBJ2-7, with D perhaps TRBD1 (6 bases). Trimming took off 7 bases at V and 5 bases at J, with 16 bases between the two ends. The CDR3 covers 13 residues. Germline lookup yields CDR1 SGHRS and CDR2 YFSETQ. The CDR3 sequence: CASGGHLKNEQYF. The CDR3 region has the DNA TGCGCCAGCGGGGGACACTTAAAAAACGAGCAGTACTTC.

In this sample, this clone turned up once. This chain joins TRBV4-3 and TRBJ1-2; unclear D gene. V dropped 1 base and J dropped 5 bases, with 17 bases sitting between them. The CDR3 is 16 amino acids. The V gene's germline CDR1 is LGHNA and CDR2 YSLEER. Here the CDR3 reads CASSQGVGRGPYGYTF. Here the CDR3 DNA reads TGCGCCAGCAGCCAAGGGGTCGGTCGGGGTCCGTATGGCTACACCTTC.

This clone was seen once. The chain combines TRBV6-4 with TRBJ1-1, with D uncertain. Trimming removed 6 bases from V and 4 bases from J, with 6 bases in between. The length of the CDR3 is 11 residues. Germline CDR1 and CDR2: MRHNA and SNTAGT. This CDR3 reads CASRSGTEAFF. CDR3 nucleotides: TGTGCCAGCAGGTCAGGCACTGAAGCTTTCTTT.

The gene calls are TRBV7-2 and TRBJ1-6, with D possibly being TRBD1 (5 bases). V gave up 5 bases and J gave up 4 bases, with 15 bases separating them. Germline CDR1 reads SGHTA; CDR2 reads FQGNSA. This CDR3 region has 16 residues. For the CDR3, the DNA is TGTGCCAGCAGCCTAGAGTCAGGGTCTTATAATTCACCCCTCCACTTT. Translation gives CASSLESGSYNSPLHF.

V is TRBV5-8 and J is TRBJ1-1, with no clear D. The germline V gene encodes CDR1 SGHTS and CDR2 YDEGEE. CDR3 length: 12 residues. V was pared by 4 bases and J by 7 bases, with 11 bases between. The DNA of the CDR3 is TGTGCCAGCAGCCGAAGGGCGGGTGAAGCTTTCTTT. As protein: CASSRRAGEAFF.